This T cell receptor beta chain was found in a study of blood T cell repertoires in COVID-19. About the research overall: Sources were T cells, B-cell-depleted T cells, or PBMCs; the material itself was cDNA or gDNA.

The CDR3 is made up of 14 amino acids. V was trimmed by 5 bases and J by 5 bases, leaving 16 bases between them. Germline V gives CDR1 SGHAT, CDR2 FQNNGV. Study processing details: Amplification with reference gene primers provided the estimates of nucleated cell counts. TCRdb's table, derived via immunoSEQ multiplex PCR, lists solely in-frame clones and lacks some. V, J and clone size are taken as reported in that table, and D and trimming were inferred from the DNA itself. Among about 170,000 clones, around 89% were seen once, and the ten largest hold roughly 0.8%. Assignment of participants to cohorts was predicated upon participant-reported clinical history. What the recovered Cohort 3 donors had was two negative PCRs, clearance, or symptom resolution.

This receptor was identified in a woman aged 18-30 years who had recovered from COVID-19. Sequencing was carried out using PBMCs or T cells enriched from blood (not recorded which). V gene TRBV11-2 combines with J gene TRBJ2-7; D is possibly TRBD2 (6 bases). The CDR3 bases are TGTGCCAGCAGCCCACTAGCAGGGAGCGACGAGCAGTACTTC. Protein product: CASSPLAGSDEQYF.